This T cell receptor (beta chain) was sequenced in a study of shared clonotypes between healthy human individuals. The CDR3 runs 13 residues. From germline, CDR1 is SGHTA and CDR2 FQGNSA. The germline V and J ends were trimmed by 3 bases and 4 bases, with 10 bases remaining between them. TCRdb's copy holds only in-frame clones and misses some; the assay was immunoSEQ multiplex PCR. The profile shows more than 450,000 clones, less than 85% of them singletons. The sequenced sample consisted of PBMCs. V and J are TRBV7-2 and TRBJ2-7; D remains unclear. This TCR was recovered from a woman between 40 and 50 years old in good health. Some clones in this sample may be carry-over from other donors' samples. The CDR3 nucleotides read TGTGCCAGCAGCTTGACAAATCTTTACGAGCAGTACTTC. Protein: CASSLTNLYEQYF. Variable domain in full (rest from reference TRBV7-2 and TRBJ2-7): GAGVSQSPSNKVTEKGKDVELRCDPISGHTALYWYRQSLGQGLEFLIYFQGNSAPDKSGLPSDRFSAERTGGSVSTLTIQRTQQEDSAVYLCASSLTNLYEQYFGPGTRLTVT.